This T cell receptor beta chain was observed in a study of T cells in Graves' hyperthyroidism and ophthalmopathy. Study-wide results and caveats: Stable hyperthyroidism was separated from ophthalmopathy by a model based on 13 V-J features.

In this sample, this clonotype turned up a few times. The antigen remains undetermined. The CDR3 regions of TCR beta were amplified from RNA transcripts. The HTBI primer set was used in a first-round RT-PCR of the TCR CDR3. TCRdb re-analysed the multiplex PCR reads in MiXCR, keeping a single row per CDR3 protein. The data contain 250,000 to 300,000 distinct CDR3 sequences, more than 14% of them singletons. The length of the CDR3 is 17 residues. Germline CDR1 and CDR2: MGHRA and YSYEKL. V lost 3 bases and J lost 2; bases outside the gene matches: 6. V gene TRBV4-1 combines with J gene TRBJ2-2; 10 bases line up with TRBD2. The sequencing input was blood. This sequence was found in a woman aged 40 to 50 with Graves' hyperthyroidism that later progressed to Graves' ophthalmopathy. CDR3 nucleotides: TGCGCCAGCAGCCAGGTCCTAGCGGGAGTCAACACCGGGGAGCTGTTTTTT. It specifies CASSQVLAGVNTGELFF.